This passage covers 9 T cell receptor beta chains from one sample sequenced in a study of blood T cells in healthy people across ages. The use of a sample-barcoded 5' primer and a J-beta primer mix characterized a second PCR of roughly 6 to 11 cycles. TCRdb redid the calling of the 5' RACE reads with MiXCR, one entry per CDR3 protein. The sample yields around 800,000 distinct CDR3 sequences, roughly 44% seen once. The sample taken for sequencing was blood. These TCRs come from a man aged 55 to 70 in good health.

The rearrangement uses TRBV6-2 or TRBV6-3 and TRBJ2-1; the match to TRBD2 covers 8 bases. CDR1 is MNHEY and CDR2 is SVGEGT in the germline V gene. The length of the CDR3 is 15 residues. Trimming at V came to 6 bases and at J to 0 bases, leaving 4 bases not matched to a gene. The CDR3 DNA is TGTGCCAGCAGGAGTAGCGGGGTCTCCTACAATGAGCAGTTCTTC. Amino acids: CASRSSGVSYNEQFF.

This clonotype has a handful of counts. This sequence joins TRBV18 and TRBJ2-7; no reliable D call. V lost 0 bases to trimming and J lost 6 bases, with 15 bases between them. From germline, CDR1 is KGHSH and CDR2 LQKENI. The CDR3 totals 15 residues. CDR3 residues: CASSPPRSGLGEQYF. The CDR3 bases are TGTGCCAGCTCACCACCGAGATCCGGGCTTGGCGAGCAGTACTTC.

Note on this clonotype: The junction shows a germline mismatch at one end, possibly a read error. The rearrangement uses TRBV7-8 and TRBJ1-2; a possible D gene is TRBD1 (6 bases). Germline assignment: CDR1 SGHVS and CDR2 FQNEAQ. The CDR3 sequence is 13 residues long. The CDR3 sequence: CASSLQGIYGYIF. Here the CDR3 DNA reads TGTGCCAGCAGCTTACAGGGGATCTATGGCTACATCTTC.

This chain's CDR3 is CASSLSGQGATFEQYF. Here the CDR3 DNA reads TGTGCCAGCAGTTTATCCGGACAGGGGGCGACGTTCGAGCAGTACTTC. The chain uses TRBV28 and TRBJ2-7; 11 nucleotides agree with TRBD1. The CDR3 covers 16 residues. J was trimmed by 6 bases and V by 1 base; bases with no gene match: 8. Per germline, CDR1 MDHEN and CDR2 SYDVKM.

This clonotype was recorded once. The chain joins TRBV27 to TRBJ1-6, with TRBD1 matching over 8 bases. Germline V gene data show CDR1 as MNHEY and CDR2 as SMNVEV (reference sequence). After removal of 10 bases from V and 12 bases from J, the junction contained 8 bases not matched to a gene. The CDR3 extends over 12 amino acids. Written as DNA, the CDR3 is TGTGCCACCAGGACAGGGATCAGACCCCTCCACTTT. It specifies CATRTGIRPLHF.

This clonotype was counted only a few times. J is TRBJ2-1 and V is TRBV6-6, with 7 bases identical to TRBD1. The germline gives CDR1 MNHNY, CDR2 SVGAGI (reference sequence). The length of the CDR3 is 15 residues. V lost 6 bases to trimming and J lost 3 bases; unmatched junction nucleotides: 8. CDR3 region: CASRIDRAFYNEQFF. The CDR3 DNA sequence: TGTGCCAGCAGGATTGACAGGGCCTTCTACAATGAGCAGTTCTTC.

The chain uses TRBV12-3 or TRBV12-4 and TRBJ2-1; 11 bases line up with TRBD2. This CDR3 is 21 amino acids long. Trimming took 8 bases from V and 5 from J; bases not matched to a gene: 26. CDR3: CASGSLTPWGLAARINNEQFF. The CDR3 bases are TGTGCCAGCGGATCTTTAACCCCCTGGGGACTAGCGGCGAGGATCAACAATGAGCAGTTCTTC.

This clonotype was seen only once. The CDR3 is CASRQGQPRDTQYF. DNA for the CDR3: TGCGCCAGCAGACAGGGACAGCCCAGGGATACGCAGTATTTT. The chain combines TRBV5-1 with TRBJ2-3, with 7 bases that match TRBD1. Germline CDR1 SGHRS, CDR2 YFSETQ. This CDR3 contains 14 residues. V gave up 5 bases and J gave up 6 bases; unmatched junction bases: 9.

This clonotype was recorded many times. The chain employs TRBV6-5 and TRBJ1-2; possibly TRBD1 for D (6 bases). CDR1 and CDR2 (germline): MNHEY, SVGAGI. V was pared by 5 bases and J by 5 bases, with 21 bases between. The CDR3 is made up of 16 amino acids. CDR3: CASSQQQGRGIYGYTF. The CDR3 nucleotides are TGTGCCAGCAGTCAACAACAGGGAAGGGGGATTTATGGCTACACCTTC.